Listed below are T cell receptor beta chains from one sample, sequenced in a study of cytomegalovirus exposure and HLA in healthy donors. Measured with immunoSEQ multiplex PCR; TCRdb has only the in-frame clones, and not every one. The sample lists approximately 210,000 clones, around 79% occurring once. Sequencing input: PBMCs. These receptors all come from a girl aged 10-17 years in good health and CMV-seropositive. CDR3s include the opening cysteine and the closing phenylalanine or tryptophan. Fields, in order: CDR3 length, V gene, J gene, D gene, clone size, CDR3 DNA, CDR3 protein. The D gene is left open where the match is weak. Size tells how often a clone was seen (once, few, many) or the class of an expanded clone, and some rows leave it out.

>16|TRBV5-1|TRBJ1-6|TRBD1|NA
TGCGCCAGCAGCCCAACCGACAGGGCTTATAATTCACCCCTCCACTTT
CASSPTDRAYNSPLHF
>15|TRBV7-8|TRBJ1-4|TRBD1|NA
TGTGCCAGCAGCCAGCAGGGACAGTCGAATGAAAAACTGTTTTTT
CASSQQGQSNEKLFF
>17|TRBV11-2|TRBJ2-7|TRBD1|NA
TGTGCCAGCAGCTTAGAGACAGGGGGAAAAACAACCTACGAGCAGTACTTC
CASSLETGGKTTYEQYF
>14|TRBV7-2|TRBJ2-1|NA|NA
TGTGCCAGCATCAAAGGCAGGGGGGACAATGAGCAGTTCTTC
CASIKGRGDNEQFF
>13|TRBV2|TRBJ1-4|NA|NA
TGTGCCAGCAGTGATGGAGTTAATGAAAAACTGTTTTTT
CASSDGVNEKLFF
>16|TRBV4-3|TRBJ1-1|NA|few
TGCGCCAGCAGCCAAGATCAAAGGAGCATGAACACTGAAGCTTTCTTT
CASSQDQRSMNTEAFF
>15|TRBV27|TRBJ2-5|TRBD2|NA
TGTGCCAGCAGTTTAAGACGGGGGGGTCAAGAGACCCAGTACTTC
CASSLRRGGQETQYF
>20|TRBV11-3|TRBJ2-7|NA|NA
TGTGCCAGCAGCCGCGCGTCGTATTGGAGTGACGACGCCGGCCTCTACGAGCAGTACTTC
CASSRASYWSDDAGLYEQYF
>14|TRBV6-1|TRBJ1-5|NA|NA
TGTGCCAGCAGTGAATACAATAGCAATCAGCCCCAGCATTTT
CASSEYNSNQPQHF
>15|TRBV5-6|TRBJ1-6|TRBD1|NA
TGTGCCAGCAGCATACAGGGGGGGTTTAATTCACCCCTCCACTTT
CASSIQGGFNSPLHF
>14|TRBV5-1|TRBJ1-6|NA|NA
TGCGCCAGCAGCTTGGGACAGGAAAATTCACCCCTCCACTTT
CASSLGQENSPLHF
>12|TRBV27|TRBJ1-1|NA|NA
TGTGCCAGCGGGGCAATGAACACTGAAGCTTTCTTT
CASGAMNTEAFF
>17|TRBV5-1|TRBJ2-5|TRBD2|NA
TGCGCCAGCAGCCTTATCGGGGCGGGGGGCCTCCTAGAGACCCAGTACTTC
CASSLIGAGGLLETQYF
>17|TRBV4-1|TRBJ1-6|NA|once
TGCGCCAGCAGCCAAGACGCAGGGACTGCTGTTAATTCACCCCTCCACTTT
CASSQDAGTAVNSPLHF
>16|TRBV30|TRBJ1-2|TRBD1|NA
TGTGCCTGGAGCGCCCAGGGGGTCCGGCCCTGGAGGGGCTACACCTTC
CAWSAQGVRPWRGYTF
>16|TRBV7-9|TRBJ1-4|TRBD1|NA
TGTGCCAGCAGCTCTGGACAGGTTCCAACTAATGAAAAACTGTTTTTT
CASSSGQVPTNEKLFF
>15|TRBV5-4|TRBJ2-7|TRBD2|NA
TGTGCCAGCAGCTTGGACGGACTAGGTCTCGACGAGCAGTACTTC
CASSLDGLGLDEQYF
>15|TRBV4-1|TRBJ2-7|TRBD1|NA
TGCGCCAGCAGCCAAGCCGGACAGGGGACGAACGAGCAGTACTTC
CASSQAGQGTNEQYF
>15|TRBV5-6|TRBJ2-5|NA|NA
TGTGCCAGCAGCTTCAATCCCGGGATACAAGAGACCCAGTACTTC
CASSFNPGIQETQYF
>12|TRBV28|TRBJ2-5|NA|NA
TGTGCCAGCAGGGGCCTCGGCGAGACCCAGTACTTC
CASRGLGETQYF
>14|TRBV18|TRBJ1-4|NA|NA
TGTGCCAGCTCACCTCGTCTCGGGGGGCAAAAACTGTTTTTT
CASSPRLGGQKLFF
>17|TRBV10-2|TRBJ2-5|TRBD2|NA
TGCGCCAGCAGTGAGCGTTTAGCGGGGGGAAACCAAGAGACCCAGTACTTC
CASSERLAGGNQETQYF
>11|TRBV10-3|TRBJ1-2|NA|NA
TGTGCCATCAGTGGCGGGGCCAGCGTGGGCTTC
CAISGGASVGF
>15|TRBV11-2|TRBJ1-5|NA|NA
TGTGCCAGCAGCACTAGCCCCAACAGTAATCAGCCCCAGCATTTT
CASSTSPNSNQPQHF
>14|TRBV4-3|TRBJ1-5|NA|NA
TGCGCCAGCAGCCAAGACAGGACTAATCAGCCCCAGCATTTT
CASSQDRTNQPQHF
>17|TRBV19|TRBJ1-2|NA|NA
TGTGCCAGTAGGGCCCTGACCGGGACTGGGGGGATCCGAGGCTACACCTTC
CASRALTGTGGIRGYTF
>15|TRBV9|TRBJ2-1|TRBD1|NA
TGTGCCAGCAGCGTGACAGGGGCAAACTCCAATGAGCAGTTCTTC
CASSVTGANSNEQFF
>15|TRBV11-2|TRBJ2-1|TRBD1|NA
TGTGCCAGCAGCAAACGGACAGGAGAATACAATGAGCAGTTCTTC
CASSKRTGEYNEQFF
>12|TRBV5-6|TRBJ2-7|NA|few
TGTGCCAGCCGTGACAATTCCTACGAGCAGTACTTC
CASRDNSYEQYF
>15|TRBV6-5|TRBJ2-7|TRBD1|NA
TGTGCCAGCAGTAGGGGACAGGGGGGGTCCTACGAGCAGTACTTC
CASSRGQGGSYEQYF
>14|TRBV11-3|TRBJ1-1|NA|NA
TGTGCCAGCAGCCACAGGGATTCGAACACTGAAGCTTTCTTT
CASSHRDSNTEAFF
>13|TRBV11-2|TRBJ1-2|TRBD1|NA
TGTGCCAGCGGGACAGGGGGCCACTATGGCTACACCTTC
CASGTGGHYGYTF
>15|TRBV9|TRBJ2-5|NA|NA
TGTGCCAGCAGCGTAGGCTGGGGGCCGGGAGAGACCCAGTACTTC
CASSVGWGPGETQYF
>15|TRBV9|TRBJ1-1|NA|NA
TGTGCCAGCAGCTCCTCCGTGACAGGTGGCACTGAAGCTTTCTTT
CASSSSVTGGTEAFF
>15|TRBV25-1|TRBJ2-3|TRBD2|NA
TGTGCCAGCAACCCGGGACTAGCGGGCACAGATACGCAGTATTTT
CASNPGLAGTDTQYF
>17|TRBV4-3|TRBJ2-1|NA|NA
TGCGCCAGCAGCCAAGAACGGGGGGGGACAGCTAGGGATGAGCAGTTCTTC
CASSQERGGTARDEQFF
>15|TRBV7-2|TRBJ2-7|TRBD1|NA
TGTGCCAGCAGCTCGGATGGACAGGGGTCTCTCGAGCAGTACTTC
CASSSDGQGSLEQYF
>12|TRBV6-1|TRBJ2-7|TRBD1|NA
TGTGCCAGCAGTGTACAGGGGTCCGAGCAGTACTTC
CASSVQGSEQYF
>16|TRBV10-1|TRBJ2-1|NA|NA
TGCGCCAGCAGTGATGGGGCCTGGGGATCCTACAATGAGCAGTTCTTC
CASSDGAWGSYNEQFF
>14|TRBV2|TRBJ2-1|NA|NA
TGTGCCAGCAGAGAGACTAGTACCTACAATGAGCAGTTCTTC
CASRETSTYNEQFF
>14|TRBV7-2|TRBJ2-7|TRBD1|NA
TGTGCCAGCAGCTCCGGGACAGAGGCTTCCGAGCAGTACTTC
CASSSGTEASEQYF
>15|TRBV19|TRBJ1-6|TRBD1|NA
TGTGCCAGTAGGCACCCGGGACAGTCGAATTCACCCCTCCACTTT
CASRHPGQSNSPLHF
>14|TRBV18|TRBJ2-7|NA|NA
TGTGCCAGCTCCCGCAAGGACAGCTCCTACGAGCAGTACTTC
CASSRKDSSYEQYF